Shown below are 16 T cell receptor beta chains from a single sample sequenced in a study of identical twins. TCRdb reprocessed the 5' RACE reads via MiXCR and lists one record per CDR3 protein. The top ten clones hold around 0.57% of a sample with some 460,000 distinct CDR3 sequences, 14% of them seen once. This same sample was also taken into another study, of yellow fever vaccine responses in identical twins.

Sequencing used CD4+ T cells sorted from blood. The receptor set was obtained from a woman aged 18-29 years in good health.

This clonotype was seen a handful of times. This chain joins TRBV28 and TRBJ2-1; 9 nucleotides match TRBD1. CDR3 size: 13 residues. The V gene end was trimmed by 7 bases and the J gene end by 8 bases; junction bases not matched to a gene: 6. From germline, CDR1 is MDHEN and CDR2 SYDVKM. CDR3: CASTIQGAYEQFF. As DNA, the CDR3 is TGTGCCAGCACCATACAGGGGGCTTATGAGCAGTTCTTC.

This clonotype occurred many times. In DNA form, the CDR3 reads TGCAGCGCCTCGGGACTAGCGTCCTACGAGCAGTACTTC. It is translated as CSASGLASYEQYF. The chain combines TRBV29-1 with TRBJ2-7; 10 bases align to TRBD2. Germline V gene sequence: CDR1 SQVTM, CDR2 ANQGSEA. CDR3 length: 13 residues. The V gene end was trimmed by 7 bases and the J gene end by 1 base; junction bases not matched to a gene: 4.

This clonotype was seen a few times. The V gene is TRBV7-2, the J gene TRBJ2-7; 7 bases map to TRBD1. The V gene end was trimmed by 3 bases and the J gene end by 0 bases; junction bases not matched to a gene: 5. There are 15 residues in the CDR3. Germline values: CDR1 SGHTA, CDR2 FQGNSA. The CDR3 protein is CASSFTTGSSYEQYF. CDR3 nucleotide sequence: TGTGCCAGCAGCTTTACGACAGGGAGCTCCTACGAGCAGTACTTC.

The chain uses TRBV5-6 and TRBJ2-1, with 7 positions matching TRBD1. Germline CDR1 SGHDT, CDR2 YYEEEE. V shed 4 bases, J shed 4 bases, and the junction held 8 bases outside the gene matches. The CDR3 loop spans 15 amino acids. The CDR3 coding sequence is TGTGCCAGCAGCATGAAGGACAGGCCTTACAATGAGCAGTTCTTC. Translated, it gives CASSMKDRPYNEQFF.

This clonotype came up a few times. V usage is TRBV3-1 and J usage is TRBJ2-7, with D perhaps matching TRBD2 (5 bases). The V and J ends lost 0 bases and 2 bases respectively, with 8 bases between them. The CDR3 has 14 amino acids. Germline V gene lookup returns CDR1 LGHDT and CDR2 YNNKEL (reference sequence). Here the CDR3 DNA reads TGTGCCAGCAGCCAAGACGGAGCGGCCTACGAGCAGTACTTC. This sequence encodes CASSQDGAAYEQYF.

The chain employs TRBV12-3 or TRBV12-4 and TRBJ2-7; 8 nucleotides agree with TRBD1. Trimming cost V 1 base and J 3 bases; bases outside gene matches: 8. The CDR3 runs to 16 residues. The CDR3 protein is CASSLGRAGGHYEQYF. The CDR3 DNA reads as TGTGCCAGCAGTTTAGGTCGGGCAGGGGGCCACTACGAGCAGTACTTC.

This clonotype was detected only a few times. The rearrangement links TRBV4-1 to TRBJ2-7, with 12 bases that match TRBD2. The CDR3 runs 15 residues. With V trimmed by 4 bases and J by 5 bases, 6 bases remained unmatched. CDR1 MGHRA and CDR2 YSYEKL come from the germline V gene. CDR3: CASSPLAGGPHEQYF. The DNA of the CDR3 is TGCGCCAGCAGCCCCCTAGCGGGGGGGCCCCACGAGCAGTACTTC.

This clonotype was found many times. V is TRBV29-1 and J is TRBJ2-1, with D perhaps TRBD2 (5 bases). Germline loops: CDR1 SQVTM, CDR2 ANQGSEA. The CDR3 is made up of 11 amino acids. Here the CDR3 DNA reads TGCGTAGGAGGCTCCTACAATGAGCAGTTCTTC. As protein: CVGGSYNEQFF.

The rearrangement uses TRBV9 and TRBJ2-7; 7 bases are shared with TRBD1. V was pared by 4 bases and J by 0 bases, with 4 bases of the junction left unmatched. The germline V gene has CDR1 SGDLS and CDR2 YYNGEE. There are 14 residues in the CDR3. The DNA for the CDR3 is TGTGCCAGCAGCTGGGACAGTCTCTCCTACGAGCAGTACTTC. Its translation is CASSWDSLSYEQYF.

The gene calls are TRBV20-1 and TRBJ2-7, with 10 bases that match TRBD2. J was trimmed by 4 bases and V by 1 base; bases with no gene match: 13. The CDR3 sequence is 17 residues long. Germline loops: CDR1 DFQATT, CDR2 SNEGSKA (reference sequence). DNA for the CDR3: TGCAGTGCTAGAGCCATGGCCGGGACTAGCGAAGAGTACGAGCAGTACTTC. It encodes CSARAMAGTSEEYEQYF.

This clonotype was picked up many times. The chain is built from TRBV12-3 or TRBV12-4 and TRBJ2-1; D gene ambiguous. Trimming removed 5 bases at V and 4 bases at J, with 21 bases between. There are 17 residues in the CDR3. CDR3 sequence: CASSPSSGIGLYNEQFF. CDR3 DNA: TGTGCCAGCAGTCCTTCCTCTGGGATCGGTCTATACAATGAGCAGTTCTTC.

The chain employs TRBV11-2 and TRBJ2-1; 7 bases fit TRBD1. J was trimmed by 0 bases and V by 2 bases; bases with no gene match: 10. CDR3 length: 18 residues. CDR1 is SGHAT, CDR2 FQNNGV, per germline. The CDR3 protein is CASSLRQGLGFSYNEQFF. In DNA form, the CDR3 reads TGTGCCAGCAGCTTACGACAGGGCTTGGGTTTCTCCTACAATGAGCAGTTCTTC. Variable domain in full (rest from reference TRBV11-2 and TRBJ2-1): EAGVAQSPRYKIIEKRQSVAFWCNPISGHATLYWYQQILGQGPKLLIQFQNNGVVDDSQLPKDRFSAERLKGVDSTLKIQPAKLEDSAVYLCASSLRQGLGFSYNEQFFGPGTRLTVL.

V and J are TRBV6-2 or TRBV6-3 and TRBJ2-5; 7 bases align to TRBD1. This CDR3 is built from 13 residues. Germline V gives CDR1 MNHEY, CDR2 SVGEGT. The junction had 7 bases not matched to a gene; V was cut back by 7 bases and J by 5 bases. CDR3 bases: TGTGCCAGCACCCAAGGGGGCCTTGAGACCCAGTACTTC. Amino acids: CASTQGGLETQYF.

This clonotype showed up just a few times. The chain employs TRBV5-8 and TRBJ2-7; 8 bases are shared with TRBD1. Germline-derived CDR1 and CDR2 are SGHTS and YDEGEE. The CDR3 consists of 16 residues. Trimming at V came to 0 bases and at J to 6 bases, leaving 11 bases not matched to a gene. The CDR3 DNA reads as TGTGCCAGCAGCTTGGGCTGGGACAGGTCTCCCTCCGAGCAGTACTTC. The encoded protein is CASSLGWDRSPSEQYF.

In its sample, this clonotype was seen a few times. The chain is built from TRBV11-2 and TRBJ1-3, with D tentatively TRBD1 (5 bases). Per the germline V gene, CDR1 is SGHAT and CDR2 is FQNNGV. This CDR3 contains 14 residues. V lost 8 bases to trimming and J lost 6 bases, with 17 bases between them. CDR3: CASGGPHLSNTIYF. The CDR3 DNA reads as TGTGCCAGCGGGGGACCCCACCTGTCAAACACCATATATTTT.

In this sample, this clonotype turned up a few times. The genes are TRBV5-1 and TRBJ2-5; no clear D gene. V was cut by 0 bases and J by 4 bases, with 7 bases left in between. Germline V CDR1 and CDR2: SGHRS, YFSETQ. This CDR3 spans 13 amino acids. The CDR3 is CASSLAFGETQYF. DNA of the CDR3: TGCGCCAGCAGCTTGGCCTTTGGAGAGACCCAGTACTTC.